The rows below give T cell receptor beta chains drawn from one sample of a study of cytomegalovirus exposure and HLA in healthy donors. The assay was immunoSEQ multiplex PCR, and TCRdb's table has in-frame clones only and misses some. Among 150,000 to 200,000 clones listed, 65% to 85% were seen once. Specimen: PBMCs. These receptors were taken from a woman aged 30 to 39 in good health and CMV-seropositive. Both conserved end residues are part of each CDR3. A D gene is named only where the DNA matches it firmly. Rows give clone size only sometimes, using once, few, many, or a class for an expanded clone.

.	.	TRBV27	TRBJ1-5	TGTGCCAGCAGGAGAACGACAGGAGGACGCAATCAGCCCCAGCATTTT	CASRRTTGGRNQPQHF
.	.	TRBV28	TRBJ2-7	TGTGCCAGCAGTTTAACCCCGGGACTTCTCTACGAGCAGTACTTC	CASSLTPGLLYEQYF
.	.	TRBV2	TRBJ2-1	TGTGCCAGCAGGCCTGGGACAATCTCCTACAATGAGCAGTTCTTC	CASRPGTISYNEQFF
.	few	TRBV6-6	TRBJ2-7	TGTGCCAGCAGTTACTCCGACGGGGGGCAGTACTTC	CASSYSDGGQYF
TRBD1	few	TRBV6-1	TRBJ2-6	TGTGCCAGCAGTGAAACAAGGACAGGCCATGCAAGCTCTGGGGCCAACGTCCTGACTTTC	CASSETRTGHASSGANVLTF
TRBD2	.	TRBV18	TRBJ2-7	TGTGCCAGCTCACCTTACTTACTAGATACCGGGACTAGCGGGAACTACGAGCAGTACTTC	CASSPYLLDTGTSGNYEQYF
.	.	TRBV4-1	TRBJ1-1	TGCGCCAGCAGCCAAAGCCCGAACACTGAAGCTTTCTTT	CASSQSPNTEAFF
TRBD1	.	TRBV27	TRBJ1-5	TGTGCCAGAGACAGGGGAGGGGGTTGGTGCCGCAATCAGCCCCAGCATTTT	CARDRGGGWCRNQPQHF
.	.	TRBV5-1	TRBJ2-7	TGCGCCAGCAGCTTGGGGGGCACAGGGTCTCCCGCCTACGAGCAGTACTTC	CASSLGGTGSPAYEQYF
.	.	TRBV7-9	TRBJ2-5	TGTGCCAGCAGCTCCCGACAGGTCAGGGAGACCCAGTACTTC	CASSSRQVRETQYF
.	.	TRBV28	TRBJ1-2	TGTGCCAGCAGTTCCGGGAACTATGGCTACACCTTC	CASSSGNYGYTF
.	.	TRBV7-3	TRBJ2-5	TGTGCCAGCAGCCGTACCAGACCAGGGACACCACAAGAGACCCAGTACTTC	CASSRTRPGTPQETQYF
TRBD2	.	TRBV28	TRBJ2-1	TGTGCCAGCAGTCCCCGGACTAGCGGGAGATACAATGAGCAGTTCTTC	CASSPRTSGRYNEQFF
TRBD2	many	TRBV27	TRBJ2-6	TGTGCCAGCCTCAGTTCCGGGGGGGGGTCTGGGGCCAACGTCCTGACTTTC	CASLSSGGGSGANVLTF
TRBD1	.	TRBV4-3	TRBJ2-7	TGCGCCAGCAGCCAAGATGTGACAGGGGTCGAGCAGTACTTC	CASSQDVTGVEQYF
.	.	TRBV9	TRBJ1-1	TGTGCCAGCAGCCCAGGAAGATCGAGAACTGAAGCTTTCTTT	CASSPGRSRTEAFF
TRBD2	.	TRBV6-6	TRBJ2-1	TGTGCCAGCAGGATGGGACTAGGGGTTGGCAATGAGCAGTTCTTC	CASRMGLGVGNEQFF
.	.	TRBV11-2	TRBJ2-7	TGTGCCAGCAGCTTAGATCAGGGTCCCTTGGGGCAGTACTTC	CASSLDQGPLGQYF
TRBD1	.	TRBV2	TRBJ2-3	TGTGCCAGCAGTGCTGGGCGCCTTCCAGGGGGATCAGATACGCAGTATTTT	CASSAGRLPGGSDTQYF
TRBD2	once	TRBV4-2	TRBJ2-7	TGTGCCAGCAGCCAAGGACTAGCGGGTGCCTACGAGCAGTACTTC	CASSQGLAGAYEQYF
TRBD1	.	TRBV4-3	TRBJ1-2	TGCGCCAGCAGCCAAGATTTCGTTGCTCAGGGGGAGTATGGCTACACCTTC	CASSQDFVAQGEYGYTF
TRBD2	.	TRBV7-7	TRBJ2-1	TGTGCTAGCAGCGTTGGGGGGGAAGTCGGGGGAGGAGAGCAGTTCTTC	CASSVGGEVGGGEQFF
TRBD1	.	TRBV15	TRBJ2-7	TGTGCCACCAGCAGACAGGGACAGGGCTTGGGGAGCCAGTACTTC	CATSRQGQGLGSQYF
TRBD2	.	TRBV10-1	TRBJ2-7	TGCGCCAGCAGTGAGTCTGGGGGAGGGCCACACCACGAGCAGTACTTC	CASSESGGGPHHEQYF
.	.	TRBV7-6	TRBJ2-2	TGTGCCAGCAGCTTGAGGATAGCGGAGAACACCGGGGAGCTGTTTTTT	CASSLRIAENTGELFF
TRBD1	once	TRBV4-3	TRBJ1-2	TGCGCCAGCAGCCATGGCCCGGGACAGGGGGGCTATGGCTACACCTTC	CASSHGPGQGGYGYTF
.	.	TRBV27	TRBJ2-7	TGTGCCAGCACCCCGCTAGACAGGCGGTCCTACGAGCAGTACTTC	CASTPLDRRSYEQYF
TRBD2	.	TRBV6-6	TRBJ2-7	TGTGCCAGCAGTCACAGCGGGGGCGGGTACGAGCAGTACTTC	CASSHSGGGYEQYF
TRBD2	.	TRBV29-1	TRBJ2-1	TGCAGCGTTGGAGAGCGGGGATCCTACAATGAGCAGTTCTTC	CSVGERGSYNEQFF
TRBD2	.	TRBV4-2	TRBJ2-3	TGTGCCAGCAGCCAAGGAAGTATGGCGGGAGGGAGCACAGATACGCAGTATTTT	CASSQGSMAGGSTDTQYF
.	.	TRBV11-2	TRBJ2-3	TGTGCCAGCAGCTTAGCGTCAGGGGCTAGCACAGATACGCAGTATTTT	CASSLASGASTDTQYF
.	.	TRBV5-4	TRBJ1-2	TGTGCCAGCAGCTTGCCGCGGGGTGGCTTTGGCTACACCTTC	CASSLPRGGFGYTF
TRBD2	.	TRBV2	TRBJ2-7	TGTGCCAGCAGGACTAGCACCCAGGTGTACTTC	CASRTSTQVYF
TRBD1	.	TRBV9	TRBJ2-1	TGTGCCAGCAGCGGGGACAGGGGGCGGAATGAGCAGTTCTTC	CASSGDRGRNEQFF
TRBD1	.	TRBV18	TRBJ1-1	TGTGCCAGCTCCCAGGGGGCGCAGGCTTGGAAAGCTTTCTTT	CASSQGAQAWKAFF
.	.	TRBV9	TRBJ1-1	TGTACCAGCACCCAAGTGCGGGACCCAAGTACTGAAGCTTTCTTT	CTSTQVRDPSTEAFF
TRBD1	.	TRBV5-4	TRBJ1-1	TGTGCCAGCAGCGGGACAGAGAACACTGAAGCTTTCTTT	CASSGTENTEAFF
TRBD1	.	TRBV7-6	TRBJ2-7	TGTGCCAGCAGCTTAGCGCCTGGACAGGGCGGGGACGAGCAGTACTTC	CASSLAPGQGGDEQYF
.	few	TRBV19	TRBJ2-7	TGTGCCAGTAAGGCCGGGACGGGGGCCTACGAGCAGTACTTC	CASKAGTGAYEQYF
TRBD1	.	TRBV6-6	TRBJ2-1	TGTGCCAGCAGTTACAAGGCCGGGACAGGGGGCGGTGAGCAGTTCTTC	CASSYKAGTGGGEQFF
.	.	TRBV6-5	TRBJ2-6	TGTGCCAGCACCGGGGACTCTGGGGCCAACGTCCTGACTTTC	CASTGDSGANVLTF
TRBD1	.	TRBV11-2	TRBJ2-7	TGTGCCAGCAGGGGACAGGGGTCCTACGAGCAGTACTTC	CASRGQGSYEQYF
.	.	TRBV25-1	TRBJ2-7	TGTGCCAGCAGTGAATATTCAGAAACCTACGAGCAGTACTTC	CASSEYSETYEQYF
.	.	TRBV6-1	TRBJ1-2	TGTGCCAGCAGTGAAAGGACCGGCCTGGGGGCGGGCTATGGCTACACCTTC	CASSERTGLGAGYGYTF
.	.	TRBV2	TRBJ2-7	TGTGCCAGCAGTGAATGGAGCACTCACGAGCAGTACTTC	CASSEWSTHEQYF
TRBD1	once	TRBV4-2	TRBJ2-3	TGTGCCAGCAGCCAAGAGACAGGGGGCGCAGATACGCAGTATTTT	CASSQETGGADTQYF
.	.	TRBV18	TRBJ1-5	TGTGCCAGCTCACCAGGGCCCAATCAGCCCCAGCATTTT	CASSPGPNQPQHF
.	.	TRBV7-9	TRBJ1-3	TGTGCCAGCAGCTTAACGGGTGCGTCCGGAAACACCATATATTTT	CASSLTGASGNTIYF